Listed here are 16 T cell receptor beta chains from one sample, sequenced in a study of cytomegalovirus exposure and HLA in healthy donors. The PCR was carried out with 60 Vbeta primers and 13 Jbeta primers. Here immunoSEQ multiplex PCR was the method, and the copy in TCRdb shows in-frame clones only, minus some. Of around 110,000 clones detected, around 81% appear once; the ten largest clones hold 3.9%. The sequenced sample was PBMCs. All receptors come from a woman in her 30s in good health and CMV-seronegative.

The chain combines TRBV28 with TRBJ2-1; tentative D call: TRBD2 (6 bases). V was clipped by 4 bases and J by 2 bases, with 21 bases between them. CDR1 MDHEN and CDR2 SYDVKM come from the germline V gene. This CDR3 has 18 amino acids. The CDR3, as DNA: TGTGCCAGCAGTTCCCGGCTCGGAGGGACCGGTGCCTACAATGAGCAGTTCTTC. As protein: CASSSRLGGTGAYNEQFF.

This clone has only a few counts. DNA for the CDR3: TGTGCCAGTAGTGACAGGGACGCTGAGCAGTTCTTC. As protein: CASSDRDAEQFF. V usage is TRBV19 and J usage is TRBJ2-1; TRBD1 matches at 7 bases. The germline V gene encodes CDR1 LNHDA and CDR2 SQIVND (reference sequence). Germline trimming cut 5 bases from V and 9 bases from J; bases unmatched to any gene: 4. The CDR3 is 12 residues long.

The chain is built from TRBV10-1 and TRBJ2-7; D is possibly TRBD1 (5 bases). Germline lookup yields CDR1 WNHNN and CDR2 SYGVQD (reference sequence). Trimming took 2 bases from V and 5 from J, leaving 16 bases between them. The CDR3 extends over 15 amino acids. The CDR3: CASSEGKGFRHEQYF. Here the CDR3 DNA reads TGCGCCAGCAGTGAGGGAAAGGGGTTTCGTCACGAGCAGTACTTC.

This chain uses TRBV4-2 with TRBJ2-7, with 8 positions matching TRBD1. CDR1 is LGHNA and CDR2 is YNFKEQ in the germline V gene. The CDR3 totals 14 residues. V was clipped by 1 base and J by 3 bases; unmatched bases: 2. This CDR3 reads CASSQAGQGYEQYF. The CDR3 region has the DNA TGTGCCAGCAGCCAAGCAGGACAGGGCTACGAGCAGTACTTC.

The CDR3: CASSVSGAGGYNEQFF. Here the CDR3 DNA reads TGTGCCAGCAGTGTCTCGGGGGCGGGAGGCTACAATGAGCAGTTCTTC. J is TRBJ2-1 and V is TRBV25-1, with TRBD2 matching over 8 bases. V was clipped by 4 bases and J by 3 bases; unmatched bases: 8. CDR3 length: 16 amino acids. CDR1 and CDR2 (germline): MGHDK, SYGVNS.

The genes are TRBV27 and TRBJ2-7; 9 bases fit TRBD1. The CDR3 is 13 residues long. The V and J ends lost 2 bases and 8 bases, in that order; junction bases with no gene match: 4. Germline-derived CDR1 and CDR2 are MNHEY and SMNVEV (reference sequence). The CDR3 DNA follows: TGTGCCAGCAGTTTAGGGACAGGGAGTCAGCAGTACTTC. Translation gives CASSLGTGSQQYF.

This clone was recorded only once. The CDR3 is CASSGQGLVGELFF. The CDR3 DNA follows: TGTGCCAGCTCGGGACAGGGGCTTGTCGGGGAGCTGTTTTTT. The chain joins TRBV6-5 to TRBJ2-2; 10 bases map to TRBD1. Germline V gene lookup returns CDR1 MNHEY and CDR2 SVGAGI. The CDR3 sequence is 14 residues long. V was clipped by 8 bases and J by 7 bases; unmatched bases: 7.

This rearrangement joins TRBV6-5 to TRBJ2-7; 11 bases are a match to TRBD2. The CDR3 runs to 15 residues. Germline assignment: CDR1 MNHEY and CDR2 SVGAGI. V shed 6 bases, J shed 7 bases, and the junction held 11 bases outside the gene matches. CDR3 coding DNA: TGTGCCAGCAGAGCGACTAGCGGGGTGGGGAGGGAGCAGTACTTC. Encoded protein: CASRATSGVGREQYF.

This clone was observed a few times. The J gene is TRBJ1-3, the V gene TRBV5-1; the D gene is possibly TRBD1 (6 bases). CDR1 and CDR2 (germline): SGHRS, YFSETQ. V lost 4 bases to trimming and J lost 0 bases, with 20 bases between them. CDR3 length: 18 amino acids. The CDR3 nucleotides are TGCGCCAGCAGCGACCACTTCGGACAGCTCAGCTCTGGAAACACCATATATTTT. It is translated as CASSDHFGQLSSGNTIYF.

The rearrangement joins TRBV6-6 to TRBJ1-1; D remains ambiguous. The CDR3 is made up of 14 amino acids. From germline, CDR1 is MNHNY and CDR2 SVGAGI (reference sequence). Trimming pared 5 bases from V and 3 bases from J, leaving 13 bases between. The CDR3 loop is CASSQTVEDTEAFF. CDR3 DNA sequence: TGTGCCAGCAGTCAGACTGTGGAGGACACTGAAGCTTTCTTT.

This clone has only one observation. The rearrangement links TRBV6-5 to TRBJ2-5; 7 bases fit TRBD1. Trimming removed 2 bases from V and 2 bases from J; junction bases left unmatched: 2. Germline values: CDR1 MNHEY, CDR2 SVGAGI. The length of the CDR3 is 14 residues. CDR3: CASSYGTAQETQYF. For the CDR3, the DNA is TGTGCCAGCAGTTACGGGACAGCTCAAGAGACCCAGTACTTC.

The rearrangement uses TRBV10-1 and TRBJ1-2; 7 bases are a match to TRBD1. The CDR3 sequence is 13 residues long. Per the germline V gene, CDR1 is WNHNN and CDR2 is SYGVQD (reference sequence). Trimming took 6 bases from V and 3 from J; bases not matched to a gene: 4. In nucleotides, the CDR3 is TGCGCCAGCAGCCGAGGGACAGACTATGGCTACACCTTC. Protein: CASSRGTDYGYTF.

CDR3 sequence reads: CASSLGSSYNEQFF. The CDR3 DNA is TGTGCCAGCAGTTTGGGGAGCTCCTACAATGAGCAGTTCTTC. The rearrangement uses TRBV6-6 and TRBJ2-1, with D maybe TRBD2 (5 bases). Germline CDR1 and CDR2: MNHNY and SVGAGI (reference sequence). V was clipped by 4 bases and J by 0 bases, with 7 bases between them. The CDR3 consists of 14 residues.

The V and J genes are TRBV11-2 and TRBJ2-1; the match to TRBD2 covers 9 bases. The CDR3 runs to 14 residues. V dropped 1 base and J dropped 7; count of bases not matched to a gene: 2. Per the germline V gene, CDR1 is SGHAT and CDR2 is FQNNGV. CDR3 loop: CASSLASGINEQFF. The CDR3 coding sequence is TGTGCCAGCAGCTTAGCTAGCGGGATAAATGAGCAGTTCTTC.

The V and J genes are TRBV9 and TRBJ2-3; the D gene is possibly TRBD2 (6 bases). CDR1 is SGDLS, CDR2 YYNGEE, per germline. V was trimmed by 6 bases and J by 2 bases, leaving 16 bases between them. This CDR3 has 15 residues. The CDR3 DNA reads TGTGCCAGCACCGCCCTGGGACTGATCACAGATACGCAGTATTTT. Protein: CASTALGLITDTQYF.

The chain carries TRBV28 and TRBJ2-5; a weak D match, TRBD2 (5 bases). CDR1 MDHEN and CDR2 SYDVKM come from the germline V gene. Trimming left V 2 bases short and J 3 bases short, with 10 bases between. The CDR3 is 14 residues long. The CDR3 sequence is CASSLGGLKETQYF. CDR3 bases: TGTGCCAGCAGTTTAGGCGGGCTTAAAGAGACCCAGTACTTC.